The 20 T cell receptor beta chains presented below share a single source sample, sequenced in a study of T cell clonality in common variable immunodeficiency. Using immunoSEQ multiplex PCR, the repertoire was profiled, and TCRdb retains in-frame clones only, with some absent. The data show about 43,000 clones, with none appearing a single time. Sequenced: peripheral blood mononuclear cells. All receptors derive from a person aged 18 to 75 in good health.

This clone was found many times. The CDR3 extends 3 residues past the end of the read, so its final part is completed from the germline J gene. This chain links TRBV6-2 or TRBV6-3 with TRBJ2-7; 8 bases line up with TRBD1. V gave up 7 bases and J gave up 6 bases; unmatched junction bases: 17. Germline V gene sequence: CDR1 MNHEY, CDR2 SVGEGT. The CDR3 length is 16 residues. The CDR3 sequence: CASTSRLYRGSGEQYF. The part of the CDR3 DNA that was read is TGTGCCAGCACCTCCCGCTTGTACAGGGGGAGCGGCGAG.

This clone has ten or more counts. The CDR3 end falls 3 residues outside the read, so it is completed with the germline J gene. The chain links TRBV7-2 to TRBJ2-2; a weak D match, TRBD2 (5 bases). The germline gives CDR1 SGHTA, CDR2 FQGNSA. V lost 10 bases and J lost 4, with 19 bases in between. The CDR3 sequence is 15 residues long. Partial CDR3 DNA: TGTGCCACCCCCCCCCGATTAGCGATCACCGGGGAG. Translation gives CATPPRLAITGE. The full CDR3 is CATPPRLAITGELFF.

This clone was detected ten times or more. The read finishes 3 residues shy of the CDR3 end, and the germline J gene is used to complete it. The J gene is TRBJ1-1, the V gene TRBV18; a possible D gene is TRBD1 (6 bases). The CDR3 runs 14 residues. V was trimmed by 3 bases and J by 7 bases, leaving 15 bases between them. Germline CDR1 is KGHSH and CDR2 is LQKENI. The CDR3 DNA, read in part, is TGTGCCAGCTCACCTCCCCAGACAGGTTATGAA. It yields the protein CASSPPQTGYE. The CDR3 reads in full as CASSPPQTGYEAFF. Complete variable domain (other parts from reference TRBV18 and TRBJ1-1): NAGVMQNPRHLVRRRGQEARLRCSPMKGHSHVYWYRQLPEEGLKFMVYLQKENIIDESGMPKERFSAEFPKEGPSILRIQQVVRGDSAAYFCASSPPQTGYEAFFGQGTRLTVV.

In this sample, this clone turned up many times. Coverage ceases 3 residues before the CDR3 finishes, and the germline J gene fills in the end. This chain joins TRBV7-2 and TRBJ2-1; 7 nucleotides line up with TRBD1. J was trimmed by 6 bases and V by 6 bases; bases with no gene match: 5. The CDR3 has 13 residues. The germline CDR1 and CDR2 sequences are SGHTA and FQGNSA. The CDR3 is CASRMGTVNEQFF. CDR3 DNA, as far as it was read: TGTGCCAGCAGGATGGGGACAGTCAATGAG.

This clone has at least ten counts. CDR3 DNA, as far as it was read: TGTGCCAGCAGCTTGAGCGGGGTGGACACCGGGGAG. It specifies CASSLSGVDTGE. The full CDR3 reads CASSLSGVDTGELFF. J is TRBJ2-2 and V is TRBV5-4; 7 positions match TRBD2. Read sequence stops 3 residues before the CDR3 end, and the germline J gene provides the missing end. V was pared by 1 base and J by 3 bases, with 3 bases of the junction left unmatched. The CDR3 runs 15 residues. The germline V gene has CDR1 SGHNT and CDR2 YYREEE (reference sequence).

This clone was seen at least ten times. Read sequence stops 3 residues before the CDR3 end, and the germline J gene provides the missing end. The chain uses TRBV19 and TRBJ1-5; 8 positions agree with TRBD1. V shed 0 bases and J 4 bases; nucleotides not matched to a gene: 5. CDR1 is LNHDA, CDR2 SQIVND, per germline (reference sequence). CDR3 length equals 16 residues. Incomplete CDR3 DNA: TGTGCCAGTAGTATAGATCAGGGGGCAAGTAATCAGCCC. Translation gives CASSIDQGASNQP. The entire CDR3 protein reads CASSIDQGASNQPQHF.

This clone was seen at least ten times. CDR3 sequence reads: CASSPAGDGNEQFF. The DNA read from the CDR3 is TGTGCCAGCTCACCAGCGGGAGATGGCAATGAG. The rearrangement links TRBV18 to TRBJ2-1; 7 bases line up with TRBD2. The CDR3 extends 3 residues past the end of the read, so its final part is completed from the germline J gene. Losses at the gene ends were 2 bases for V and 6 bases for J; bases not matched to a gene: 4. From germline, CDR1 is KGHSH and CDR2 LQKENI. This CDR3 region has 14 residues.

This clone was picked up many times. Read sequence stops 3 residues before the CDR3 end, and the germline J gene provides the missing end. The gene calls are TRBV20-1 and TRBJ1-1, with 12 bases aligning to TRBD1. V shed 1 base, J shed 1 base, and the junction held 16 bases outside the gene matches. In germline, CDR1 is DFQATT, CDR2 SNEGSKA (reference sequence). The CDR3 consists of 20 residues. The DNA read from the CDR3 is TGCAGTGCTAGAGGCGGGACAGGGGGCCTGGCCTGGGGTAGGAACACTGAA. Amino acids: CSARGGTGGLAWGRNTE. The whole CDR3 reads CSARGGTGGLAWGRNTEAFF.

This clone has at least ten counts. The CDR3 end falls 3 residues outside the read, so it is completed with the germline J gene. The J gene is TRBJ2-7, the V gene TRBV6-2 or TRBV6-3; the match to TRBD2 covers 11 bases. Germline V lookup: CDR1 MNHEY, CDR2 SVGEGT. The V segment lost 6 bases and the J segment 5 bases; nucleotides outside the gene matches: 9. The CDR3 runs to 15 residues. The CDR3 is CASRDPSGRFDEQYF. CDR3 bases read: TGTGCCAGCAGGGACCCTAGCGGGAGGTTCGACGAG.

This clone has at least ten counts. The read terminates 3 residues before the CDR3 end, so the remaining end is supplied by the germline J gene. V usage is TRBV10-3 and J usage is TRBJ2-5; 9 bases fit TRBD1. The V segment lost 5 bases and the J segment 5 bases; nucleotides outside the gene matches: 6. In germline, CDR1 is ENHRY, CDR2 SYGVKD. This CDR3 spans 14 amino acids. This CDR3 is CAISPTGGMETQYF. The CDR3 bases that were read are TGTGCCATCAGTCCCACAGGGGGCATGGAGACC.

This clone has ten or more counts. The sequence runs out 3 residues before the end of the CDR3; the remainder is reconstructed from the germline J gene. The chain is built from TRBV5-1 and TRBJ2-3, with 9 nucleotides matching TRBD1. Germline V CDR1 and CDR2: SGHRS, YFSETQ. The CDR3 has 15 amino acids. Trimming took 3 bases from V and 2 from J; bases not matched to a gene: 4. The sequenced CDR3 bases are TGCGCCAGCAGCTCCCGGGACAGGGACACAGATACG. This encodes CASSSRDRDTDT. The whole CDR3 is CASSSRDRDTDTQYF.

The sample holds many counts of this clone. The CDR3 is cut off 3 residues early in the read; its end comes from the germline J gene. This chain joins TRBV14 and TRBJ1-1; 11 bases agree with TRBD1. With V trimmed by 4 bases and J by 1 base, 8 bases remained unmatched. Germline lookup yields CDR1 SGHDN and CDR2 FVKESK. The CDR3 length is 17 residues. Here the CDR3 reads CASSRLGQGARNTEAFF. CDR3 bases read: TGTGCCAGCAGCCGGCTAGGACAGGGGGCGAGGAACACTGAA.

This clone showed up many times. The CDR3 extends 3 residues past the end of the read, so its final part is completed from the germline J gene. The chain links TRBV20-1 to TRBJ1-1; tentative D call: TRBD1 (6 bases). There are 16 residues in the CDR3. V lost 1 base and J 1 base, leaving 16 bases between the germline ends. Germline assignment: CDR1 DFQATT and CDR2 SNEGSKA (reference sequence). CDR3 in amino acids: CSARGLGGRGNTEAFF. The CDR3 bases that were read are TGCAGTGCTAGAGGTCTAGGGGGACGGGGGAACACTGAA.

This clone appeared many times. The read terminates 3 residues before the CDR3 end, so the remaining end is supplied by the germline J gene. This rearrangement joins TRBV30 to TRBJ1-3; D may be TRBD1 (6 bases). CDR3 length equals 13 residues. With 8 bases removed from V and 2 bases from J, the gap between germline ends came to 13 bases. Germline V gene lookup returns CDR1 GTSNPN and CDR2 SVGIG (reference sequence). The CDR3 reads CAHRAGAGNTIYF. The CDR3 DNA, read in part, is TGTGCCCACAGGGCAGGGGCTGGAAACACC.

This clone has ten or more counts. The read is 3 residues too short to cover the CDR3 end, so that end is filled in from the germline J gene. The chain joins TRBV11-2 to TRBJ1-1; tentative D call: TRBD1 (6 bases). Per the germline V gene, CDR1 is SGHAT and CDR2 is FQNNGV. CDR3 size: 14 residues. The ends were cut back, 3 bases at V and 4 bases at J, with 12 bases in the middle. The CDR3 reads CASSLSQGPTEAFF. The sequenced CDR3 bases are TGTGCCAGCAGCTTGAGCCAGGGGCCCACTGAA.

This clone was seen more than once but under ten times. A much larger clone differs by one base, so this may be a read error. The read halts 3 residues ahead of the CDR3 end, with the missing end drawn from the germline J gene. This chain links TRBV18 with TRBJ2-2; maybe TRBD2 (5 bases). The CDR3 sequence is 14 residues long. Germline V CDR1 and CDR2: KGHSH, LQKENI. CDR3 sequence reads: CASSPTGNNSPLFF. The DNA read from the CDR3 is TGTGCCAGCTCACCGACGGGGAACAATTCACCG.

This clone was counted many times. Germline and junction disagree at one end, which may indicate a read error. The read terminates 3 residues before the CDR3 end, so the remaining end is supplied by the germline J gene. This sequence joins TRBV4-2 and TRBJ2-7, with D maybe TRBD1 (6 bases). This CDR3 is 15 amino acids long. The V gene's germline CDR1 is LGHNA and CDR2 YNFKEQ. Partial CDR3 DNA: TGCGCCAGCAGCCAAGATAGTGGGGGCCGGTACGAG. Translating it yields CASSQDSGGRYE. Given in full, the CDR3 is CASSQDSGGRYEQYF.

This clone was recorded many times. Read sequence stops 3 residues before the CDR3 end, and the germline J gene provides the missing end. The rearrangement links TRBV20-1 to TRBJ2-1; perhaps TRBD2 as D (5 bases). Germline V gene sequence: CDR1 DFQATT, CDR2 SNEGSKA (reference sequence). The CDR3 has 16 amino acids. V was shortened by 0 bases and J by 2 bases, with 14 bases between the two germline ends. The covered CDR3 bases are TGCAGTGCTAGAGATGTAGAGGCGGGTGCCTACAATGAG. Translation: CSARDVEAGAYNE. The whole CDR3 protein is CSARDVEAGAYNEQFF.

The table lists this clone with many counts. The CDR3 loop reads CASSLAQANEQFF. CDR3 bases read: TGTGCCAGCAGCTTAGCACAGGCTAATGAG. This rearrangement joins TRBV7-9 to TRBJ2-1; weak D call: TRBD1 (5 bases). Coverage ceases 3 residues before the CDR3 finishes, and the germline J gene fills in the end. Trimming pared 0 bases from V and 7 bases from J, leaving 7 bases between. CDR3 size: 13 residues. Germline values: CDR1 SEHNR, CDR2 FQNEAQ (reference sequence).

This clone was counted at least ten times. At one of its ends the junction is not consistent with the germline gene, which may arise from a read error. Read sequence stops 3 residues before the CDR3 end, and the germline J gene provides the missing end. V usage is TRBV4-2 and J usage is TRBJ1-2, with D possibly matching TRBD1 (5 bases). The CDR3 consists of 14 residues. The germline V gene has CDR1 LGHNA and CDR2 YNFKEQ. The part of the CDR3 DNA that was read is TGCGCCAGCAGCCAAGTGTGGCAGGGTCCTGGC. Its translation is CASSQVWQGPG. The entire CDR3 protein reads CASSQVWQGPGYTF.